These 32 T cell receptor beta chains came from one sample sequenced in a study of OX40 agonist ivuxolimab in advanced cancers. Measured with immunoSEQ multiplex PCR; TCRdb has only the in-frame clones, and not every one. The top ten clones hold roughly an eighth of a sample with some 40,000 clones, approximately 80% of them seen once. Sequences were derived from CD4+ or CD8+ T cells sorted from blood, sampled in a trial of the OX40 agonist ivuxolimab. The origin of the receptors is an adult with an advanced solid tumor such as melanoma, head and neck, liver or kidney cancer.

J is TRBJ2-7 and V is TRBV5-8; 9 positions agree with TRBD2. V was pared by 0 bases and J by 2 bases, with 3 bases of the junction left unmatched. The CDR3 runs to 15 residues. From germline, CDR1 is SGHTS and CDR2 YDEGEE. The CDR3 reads CASSLGLAVTYEQYF. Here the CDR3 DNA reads TGTGCCAGCAGCTTGGGACTAGCGGTGACCTACGAGCAGTACTTC.

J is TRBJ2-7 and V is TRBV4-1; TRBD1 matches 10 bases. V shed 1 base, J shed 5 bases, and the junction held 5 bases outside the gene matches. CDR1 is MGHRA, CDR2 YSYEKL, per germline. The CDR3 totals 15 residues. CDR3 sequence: CASSQGRQGADEQYF. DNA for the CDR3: TGCGCCAGCAGCCAAGGTCGACAGGGGGCAGACGAGCAGTACTTC.

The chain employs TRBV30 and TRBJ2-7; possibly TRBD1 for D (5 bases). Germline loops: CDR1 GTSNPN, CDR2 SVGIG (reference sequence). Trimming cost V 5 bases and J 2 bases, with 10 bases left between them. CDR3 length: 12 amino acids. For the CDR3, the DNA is TGTGCCTGGGGCCTAGGGGCCTACGAGCAGTACTTC. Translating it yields CAWGLGAYEQYF.

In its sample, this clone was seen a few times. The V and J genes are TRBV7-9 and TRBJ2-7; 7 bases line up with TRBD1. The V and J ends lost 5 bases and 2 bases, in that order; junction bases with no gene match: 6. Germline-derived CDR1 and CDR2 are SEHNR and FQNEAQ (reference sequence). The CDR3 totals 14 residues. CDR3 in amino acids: CASSAPGQPYEQYF. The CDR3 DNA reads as TGTGCCAGCAGCGCACCGGGACAGCCCTACGAGCAGTACTTC.

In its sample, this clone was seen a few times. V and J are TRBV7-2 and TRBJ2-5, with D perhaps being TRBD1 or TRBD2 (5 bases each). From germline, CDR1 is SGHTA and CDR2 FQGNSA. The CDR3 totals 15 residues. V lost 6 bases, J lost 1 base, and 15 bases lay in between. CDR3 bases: TGTGCCAGCAGTCCCATGGTGAGGGGCCAAGAGACCCAGTACTTC. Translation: CASSPMVRGQETQYF.

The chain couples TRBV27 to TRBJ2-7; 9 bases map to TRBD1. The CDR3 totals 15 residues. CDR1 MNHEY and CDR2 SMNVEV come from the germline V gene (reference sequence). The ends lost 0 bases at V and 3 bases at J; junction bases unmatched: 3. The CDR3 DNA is TGTGCCAGCAGTTTATCGACAGGGGGAAACTACGAGCAGTACTTC. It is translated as CASSLSTGGNYEQYF.

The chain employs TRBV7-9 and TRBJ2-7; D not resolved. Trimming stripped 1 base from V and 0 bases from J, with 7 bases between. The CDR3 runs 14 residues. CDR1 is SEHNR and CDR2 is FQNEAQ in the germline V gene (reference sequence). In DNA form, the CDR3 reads TGTGCCAGCAGCTTAGAGACTGTCTCCTACGAGCAGTACTTC. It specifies CASSLETVSYEQYF.

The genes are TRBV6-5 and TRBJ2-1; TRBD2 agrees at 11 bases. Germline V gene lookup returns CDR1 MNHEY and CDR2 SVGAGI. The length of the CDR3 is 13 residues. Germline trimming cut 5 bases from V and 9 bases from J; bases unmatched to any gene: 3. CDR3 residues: CASSGTSGSEQFF. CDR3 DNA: TGTGCCAGCAGTGGGACTAGCGGTAGTGAGCAGTTCTTC.

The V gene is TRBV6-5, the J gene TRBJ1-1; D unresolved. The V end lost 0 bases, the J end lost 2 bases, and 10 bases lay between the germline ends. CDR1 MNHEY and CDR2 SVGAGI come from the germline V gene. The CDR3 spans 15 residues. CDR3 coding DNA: TGTGCCAGCAGTTACTCCTCTCCCAGAAACACTGAAGCTTTCTTT. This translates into CASSYSSPRNTEAFF.

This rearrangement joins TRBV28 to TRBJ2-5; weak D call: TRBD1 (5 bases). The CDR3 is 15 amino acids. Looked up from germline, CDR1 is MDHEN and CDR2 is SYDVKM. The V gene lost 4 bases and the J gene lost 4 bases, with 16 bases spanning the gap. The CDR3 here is CASSSLPTVLETQYF. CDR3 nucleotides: TGTGCCAGCAGTTCCCTACCGACAGTACTAGAGACCCAGTACTTC.

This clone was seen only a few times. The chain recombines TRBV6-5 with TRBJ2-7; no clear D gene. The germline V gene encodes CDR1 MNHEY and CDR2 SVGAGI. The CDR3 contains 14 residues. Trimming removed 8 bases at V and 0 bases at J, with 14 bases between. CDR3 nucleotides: TGTGCCAGCCGGGTGTACGGGTCCTCCTACGAGCAGTACTTC. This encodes CASRVYGSSYEQYF.

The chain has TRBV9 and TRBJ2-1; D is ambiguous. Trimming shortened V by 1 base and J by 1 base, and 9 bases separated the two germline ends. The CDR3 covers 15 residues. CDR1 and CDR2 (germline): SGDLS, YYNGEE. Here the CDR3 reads CASSVFPESYNEQFF. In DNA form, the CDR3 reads TGTGCCAGCAGCGTATTTCCAGAGTCCTACAATGAGCAGTTCTTC.

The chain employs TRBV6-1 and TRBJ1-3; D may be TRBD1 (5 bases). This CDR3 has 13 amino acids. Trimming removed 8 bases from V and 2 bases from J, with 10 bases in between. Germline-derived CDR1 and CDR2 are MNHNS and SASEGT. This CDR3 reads CASLGGAGNTIYF. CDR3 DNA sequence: TGTGCCAGCTTAGGAGGGGCTGGAAACACCATATATTTT.

CDR3 DNA: TGTGCCAGCAGCCTCACACAGGGGATAAGCGATGGCTACACCTTC. It specifies CASSLTQGISDGYTF. This sequence joins TRBV11-2 and TRBJ1-2; 7 bases are a match to TRBD1. In germline, CDR1 is SGHAT, CDR2 FQNNGV. The CDR3 is made up of 15 amino acids. V lost 5 bases to trimming and J lost 6 bases; unmatched junction nucleotides: 12.

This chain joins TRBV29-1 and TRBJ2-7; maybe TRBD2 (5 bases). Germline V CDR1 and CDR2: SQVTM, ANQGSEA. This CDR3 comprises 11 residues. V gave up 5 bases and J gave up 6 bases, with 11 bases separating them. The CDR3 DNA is TGCAGCGTTTTCGTGAGCGGCGAGCAGTACTTC. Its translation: CSVFVSGEQYF.

In DNA, the CDR3 is TGTGCCAGCAGTTACGGGACAGGAGCCCTCAGTGAGCAGTTCTTC. Protein product: CASSYGTGALSEQFF. This chain uses TRBV6-5 with TRBJ2-1; 8 bases fit TRBD1. The V gene end was trimmed by 2 bases and the J gene end by 9 bases; junction bases not matched to a gene: 9. The length of the CDR3 is 15 residues. Germline V CDR1 and CDR2: MNHEY, SVGAGI.

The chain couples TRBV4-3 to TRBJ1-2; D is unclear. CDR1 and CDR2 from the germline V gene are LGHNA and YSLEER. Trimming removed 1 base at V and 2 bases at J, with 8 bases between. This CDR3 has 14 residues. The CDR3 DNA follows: TGCGCCAGCAGCCAAGCCGGGCTCAACTATGGCTACACCTTC. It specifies CASSQAGLNYGYTF.

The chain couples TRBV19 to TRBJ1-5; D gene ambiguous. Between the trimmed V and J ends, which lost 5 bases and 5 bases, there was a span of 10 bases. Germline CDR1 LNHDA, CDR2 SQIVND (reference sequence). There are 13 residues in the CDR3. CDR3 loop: CASSLGPYQPQHF. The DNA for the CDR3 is TGTGCCAGTAGTCTCGGACCCTATCAGCCCCAGCATTTT.

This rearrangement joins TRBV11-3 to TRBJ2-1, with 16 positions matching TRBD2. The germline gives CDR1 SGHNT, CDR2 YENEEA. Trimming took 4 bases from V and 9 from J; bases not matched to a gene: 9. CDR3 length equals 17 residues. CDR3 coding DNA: TGTGCCAGCAGCTCGGGACTAGCGGGAGGGTCAAGACCTGAGCAGTTCTTC. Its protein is CASSSGLAGGSRPEQFF. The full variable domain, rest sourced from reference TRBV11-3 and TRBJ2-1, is EAGVVQSPRYKIIEKKQPVAFWCNPISGHNTLYWYLQNLGQGPELLIRYENEEAVDDSQLPKDRFSAERLKGVDSTLKIQPAELGDSAVYLCASSSGLAGGSRPEQFFGPGTRLTVL.

The DNA for the CDR3 is TGTGCCAGCAGTTTCCCCACTAGCGGGCCGGCGCTTTTATCCTACAATGAGCAGTTCTTC. Translated, it gives CASSFPTSGPALLSYNEQFF. The V gene is TRBV28, the J gene TRBJ2-1, with 9 bases fitting TRBD2. CDR1 is MDHEN and CDR2 is SYDVKM in the germline V gene. After removal of 3 bases from V and 1 base from J, the junction contained 16 bases not matched to a gene. The CDR3 sequence is 20 residues long. Filled out from reference TRBV28 and TRBJ2-1, the complete variable domain reads DVKVTQSSRYLVKRTGEKVFLECVQDMDHENMFWYRQDPGLGLRLIYFSYDVKMKEKGDIPEGYSVSREKKERFSLILESASTNQTSMYLCASSFPTSGPALLSYNEQFFGPGTRLTVL.

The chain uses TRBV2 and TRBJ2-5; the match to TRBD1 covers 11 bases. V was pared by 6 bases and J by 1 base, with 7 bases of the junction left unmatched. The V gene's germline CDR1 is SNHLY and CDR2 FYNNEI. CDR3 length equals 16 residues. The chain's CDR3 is CASRPRDRGAQETQYF. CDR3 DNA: TGTGCCAGCAGACCCAGGGACAGGGGGGCCCAAGAGACCCAGTACTTC.

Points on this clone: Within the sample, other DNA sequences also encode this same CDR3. In DNA form, the CDR3 reads TGTGCCAGTCGCGACAGGGGCGATGAAAAACTGTTTTTT. Translation gives CASRDRGDEKLFF. This sequence joins TRBV25-1 and TRBJ1-4, with 8 bases matching TRBD1. CDR3 size: 13 residues. The J segment lost 6 bases and the V segment lost 9 bases, leaving 6 bases of the junction unmatched. In germline, CDR1 is MGHDK, CDR2 SYGVNS.

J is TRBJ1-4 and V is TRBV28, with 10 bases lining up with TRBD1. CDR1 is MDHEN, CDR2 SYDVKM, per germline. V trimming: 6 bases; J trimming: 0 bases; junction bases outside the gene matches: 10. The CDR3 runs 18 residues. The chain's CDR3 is CASREPPGQGSTNEKLFF. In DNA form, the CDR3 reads TGTGCCAGCAGAGAGCCCCCGGGACAGGGGTCAACTAATGAAAAACTGTTTTTT.

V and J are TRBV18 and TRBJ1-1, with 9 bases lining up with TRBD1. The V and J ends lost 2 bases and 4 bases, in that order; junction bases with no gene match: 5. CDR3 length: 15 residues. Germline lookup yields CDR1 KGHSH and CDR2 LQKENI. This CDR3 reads CASSPFTGQGTEAFF. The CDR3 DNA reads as TGTGCCAGCTCACCATTCACGGGACAGGGCACTGAAGCTTTCTTT.

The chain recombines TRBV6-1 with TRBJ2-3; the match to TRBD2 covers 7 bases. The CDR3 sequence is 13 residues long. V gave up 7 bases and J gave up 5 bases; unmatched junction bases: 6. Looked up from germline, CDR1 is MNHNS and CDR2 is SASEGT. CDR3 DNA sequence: TGTGCCAGCAACCGACTAGCAAGAGATACGCAGTATTTT. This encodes CASNRLARDTQYF.

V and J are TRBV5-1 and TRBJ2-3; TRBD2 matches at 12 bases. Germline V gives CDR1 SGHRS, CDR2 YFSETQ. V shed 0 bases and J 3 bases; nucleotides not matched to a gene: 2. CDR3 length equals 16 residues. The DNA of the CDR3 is TGCGCCAGCAGCTTGGATCTAGCGGGGGGGACAGATACGCAGTATTTT. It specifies CASSLDLAGGTDTQYF.

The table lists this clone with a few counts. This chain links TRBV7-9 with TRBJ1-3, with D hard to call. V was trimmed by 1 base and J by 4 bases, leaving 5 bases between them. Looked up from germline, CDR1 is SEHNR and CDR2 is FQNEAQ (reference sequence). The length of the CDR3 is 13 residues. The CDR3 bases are TGTGCCAGCAGCTTAGAAGGAGGAAACACCATATATTTT. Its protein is CASSLEGGNTIYF.

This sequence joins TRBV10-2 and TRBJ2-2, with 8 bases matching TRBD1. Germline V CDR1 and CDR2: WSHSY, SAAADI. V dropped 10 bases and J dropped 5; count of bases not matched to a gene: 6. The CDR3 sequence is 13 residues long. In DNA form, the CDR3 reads TGCGCCACCCGAGGACAGGGAACCGGGGAGCTGTTTTTT. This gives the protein CATRGQGTGELFF.

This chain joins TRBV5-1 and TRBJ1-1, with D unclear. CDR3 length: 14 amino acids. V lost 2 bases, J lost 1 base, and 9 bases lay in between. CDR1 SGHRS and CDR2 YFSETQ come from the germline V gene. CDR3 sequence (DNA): TGCGCCAGCAGCTTTAGCTTTAAGAACACTGAAGCTTTCTTT. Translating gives CASSFSFKNTEAFF.

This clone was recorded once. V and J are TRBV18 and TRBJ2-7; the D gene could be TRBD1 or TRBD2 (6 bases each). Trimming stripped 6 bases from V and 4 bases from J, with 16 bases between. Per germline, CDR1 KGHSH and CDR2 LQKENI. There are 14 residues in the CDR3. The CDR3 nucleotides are TGTGCCAGCTCCACCGGGGGCGGTCGGTACGAGCAGTACTTC. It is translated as CASSTGGGRYEQYF. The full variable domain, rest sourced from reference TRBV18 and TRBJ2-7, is NAGVMQNPRHLVRRRGQEARLRCSPMKGHSHVYWYRQLPEEGLKFMVYLQKENIIDESGMPKERFSAEFPKEGPSILRIQQVVRGDSAAYFCASSTGGGRYEQYFGPGTRLTVT.

CDR3 amino acids: CASSLDPGGGSLVELFF. The CDR3 DNA sequence: TGCGCCAGCAGCTTGGATCCAGGGGGCGGTAGTTTGGTGGAGCTGTTTTTT. This chain uses TRBV5-1 with TRBJ2-2; TRBD1 matches 8 bases. CDR3 length: 17 residues. CDR1 is SGHRS, CDR2 YFSETQ, per germline. V shed 0 bases and J 10 bases; nucleotides not matched to a gene: 14.

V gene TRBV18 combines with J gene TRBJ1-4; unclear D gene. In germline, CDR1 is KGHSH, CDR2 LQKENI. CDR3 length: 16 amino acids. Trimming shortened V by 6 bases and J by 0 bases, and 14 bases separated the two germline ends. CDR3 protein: CASSDSQVATNEKLFF. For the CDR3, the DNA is TGTGCCAGCTCGGACTCCCAAGTGGCAACTAATGAAAAACTGTTTTTT.